This TCR beta chain was captured in a study of T cells in localized non-small cell lung cancer. Trimming took 2 bases from V and 0 from J, leaving 11 bases between them. Looked up from germline, CDR1 is SGHRS and CDR2 is YFSETQ. The CDR3 is 16 residues long. Whole-study findings and limits: Median approximately 58 top-100 tumor clones were shared with paired adjacent lung. Elevated circulating T cell density in blood was associated with longer overall survival. Highest T cell clonality was seen in uninvolved adjacent lung, surpassing that measured in tumor. Heterogeneity is still possible, as just one tumor region was sequenced.

Of note for this clone: Its target is unknown.

Sequencing used immunoSEQ multiplex PCR; TCRdb keeps in-frame clones, though not all of them. Among tens of thousands of clones, roughly 80% were seen once, and the ten largest hold 1% to 1.5%. V is TRBV5-1 and J is TRBJ1-4, with D unresolved. The source was peripheral blood, collected before any cancer treatment. The receptor was derived from a female donor over 55 with stage I lung adenocarcinoma. In nucleotides, the CDR3 is TGCGCCAGCAGCTTCGAGGCGCCAGCAACTAATGAAAAACTGTTTTTT. It yields the protein CASSFEAPATNEKLFF.